A selection of T cell receptor beta chains follows, all from one sample in a study of shared clonotypes between healthy human individuals. Some clones are missing from TCRdb's copy, which holds only in-frame ones; the method was immunoSEQ multiplex PCR. Here the sample spans about 2.2 million clones, approximately 92% being singletons. Material for sequencing was naive CD8+ T cells from PBMCs. These receptors were collected from a man aged 18-30 years in good health. Some clones in this sample may be carry-over from other donors' samples. The conserved cysteine and the conserved F or W are not part of the CDR3 here. Fields, in order: CDR3 protein, CDR3 length, V gene, J gene, clone size. The size entry is marked missing in some rows and otherwise reads once, few, many or a size class.

CDR3: ASSLKWGGDTQY
length: 12
V: TRBV7-3
J: TRBJ2-3
size: -

CDR3: ASSLQTSGWNTGELF
length: 15
V: TRBV13
J: TRBJ2-2
size: -

CDR3: ASSSAPSTEAF
length: 11
V: TRBV6-5
J: TRBJ1-1
size: -

CDR3: SIQPGFGNTIY
length: 11
V: TRBV29-1
J: TRBJ1-3
size: -

CDR3: ASSLTSGRVYEQY
length: 13
V: TRBV7-2
J: TRBJ2-7
size: -

CDR3: ASSYSSGGDQPQH
length: 13
V: TRBV6-6
J: TRBJ1-5
size: -

CDR3: ASSRPLAGDYEQY
length: 13
V: TRBV19
J: TRBJ2-7
size: -

CDR3: ASSYSLAGLTDTQY
length: 14
V: TRBV6-6
J: TRBJ2-3
size: once

CDR3: ASSDLGGPVGTGELF
length: 15
V: TRBV5-6
J: TRBJ2-2
size: -

CDR3: ASSLGQGEGSYNEQF
length: 15
V: TRBV11-3
J: TRBJ2-1
size: -

CDR3: ASSFALGSSYEQY
length: 13
V: TRBV27
J: TRBJ2-7
size: -

CDR3: ASSEGTFSHNEQF
length: 13
V: TRBV2
J: TRBJ2-1
size: -

CDR3: ASSVVGLAGLNEQF
length: 14
V: TRBV9
J: TRBJ2-1
size: once

CDR3: ASSQDWGTNYEQY
length: 13
V: TRBV4-3
J: TRBJ2-7
size: -

CDR3: ASSSRDGPSSYEQY
length: 14
V: TRBV27
J: TRBJ2-7
size: once

CDR3: ASSPGPALRNEQF
length: 13
V: TRBV19
J: TRBJ2-1
size: -

CDR3: ASSLAGRLQETQY
length: 13
V: TRBV28
J: TRBJ2-5
size: -

CDR3: ASKQGASETQY
length: 11
V: TRBV28
J: TRBJ2-5
size: -

CDR3: ASSLGGGTSREKLF
length: 14
V: TRBV9
J: TRBJ1-4
size: -

CDR3: ATSRGTGAGTYEQY
length: 14
V: TRBV15
J: -
size: once